Presented here are 22 T cell receptor beta chains from one specimen sequenced in a study of T cells after yellow fever vaccination. TCRdb redid the calling of the 5' RACE reads with MiXCR, one entry per CDR3 protein. The sample gives a few hundred thousand distinct CDR3 sequences, 17% of which show up once; 15% to 20% is in the top ten. Material: PBMCs, obtained 4 to 6 days after the first yellow fever vaccination. These receptors all stem from a man between 18 and 29 years old who received the YFV17D yellow fever vaccine.

The chain carries TRBV5-6 and TRBJ1-6, with TRBD1 matching 9 bases. The CDR3 contains 15 residues. Germline CDR1 is SGHDT and CDR2 is YYEEEE. After removal of 5 bases from V and 9 bases from J, the junction contained 9 bases not matched to a gene. In nucleotides, the CDR3 is TGTGCCAGCAGAGTTGGGGGACAGGGAACTTCACCCCTCCACTTT. It specifies CASRVGGQGTSPLHF.

This clonotype has only a few counts. The chain carries TRBV30 and TRBJ2-5; D not certain. The CDR3 contains 13 residues. The V and J ends lost 3 bases and 4 bases respectively, with 12 bases between them. The germline V gene has CDR1 GTSNPN and CDR2 SVGIG (reference sequence). CDR3 in amino acids: CAWSPRTRETQYF. Here the CDR3 DNA reads TGTGCCTGGAGCCCCCGGACGCGAGAGACCCAGTACTTC.

This clonotype turned up a few times. This sequence joins TRBV7-9 and TRBJ2-1; 7 nucleotides line up with TRBD2. V lost 5 bases, J lost 16 bases, and 8 bases stayed unmatched. The CDR3 extends over 11 amino acids. Germline V gene sequence: CDR1 SEHNR, CDR2 FQNEAQ (reference sequence). CDR3 bases: TGTGCCAGCAGCCTTACTAGCGTTTACTTCTTC. Translated: CASSLTSVYFF.

The rearrangement links TRBV2 to TRBJ2-1; 8 nucleotides align to TRBD2. The trim removed 0 bases at V and 2 bases at J, leaving 3 bases unmatched. The CDR3 totals 16 residues. Germline lookup yields CDR1 SNHLY and CDR2 FYNNEI. Here the CDR3 reads CASSEARSGAYNEQFF. The CDR3 DNA sequence: TGTGCCAGCAGTGAAGCGCGTAGCGGGGCCTACAATGAGCAGTTCTTC.

The V gene is TRBV7-9, the J gene TRBJ2-4; D is possibly TRBD2 (5 bases). The V gene lost 5 bases and the J gene lost 0 bases, with 17 bases spanning the gap. CDR1 SEHNR and CDR2 FQNEAQ come from the germline V gene (reference sequence). The CDR3 contains 17 residues. CDR3 sequence: CASSDFAGNIAKNIQYF. The CDR3 DNA sequence: TGTGCCAGCAGCGACTTCGCCGGGAACATAGCCAAAAACATTCAGTACTTC.

The V gene is TRBV4-3, the J gene TRBJ2-7; a weak D match, TRBD1 (6 bases). This CDR3 region has 17 residues. V was cut by 0 bases and J by 1 base, with 16 bases left in between. The germline V gene has CDR1 LGHNA and CDR2 YSLEER. The CDR3 coding sequence is TGCGCCAGCAGCCAAGATTACAGGGAGTTATTTTCCTACGAGCAGTACTTC. It yields the protein CASSQDYRELFSYEQYF.

The chain joins TRBV7-2 to TRBJ2-5; TRBD1 matches at 9 bases. The CDR3 consists of 15 residues. Trimming cost V 3 bases and J 2 bases; bases outside gene matches: 4. Germline values: CDR1 SGHTA, CDR2 FQGNSA. The CDR3 coding sequence is TGTGCCAGCAGCTTCAACAGGGGGCGACAAGAGACCCAGTACTTC. Its protein product is CASSFNRGRQETQYF.

The V call is TRBV11-2, the J call TRBJ2-1; D call uncertain. Between the trimmed V and J ends, which lost 8 bases and 8 bases, there was a span of 4 bases. Germline lookup yields CDR1 SGHAT and CDR2 FQNNGV. The CDR3 runs to 9 residues. CDR3 DNA sequence: TGTGCCAGCGGCTATGAGCAGTTCTTC. Protein: CASGYEQFF.

This clonotype was seen a few times. The chain is built from TRBV11-3 and TRBJ1-1, with a possible D match to TRBD1 (6 bases). Trimming cost V 4 bases and J 5 bases, with 17 bases left between them. CDR3 length: 15 residues. CDR1 and CDR2 (germline): SGHNT, YENEEA. CDR3 in amino acids: CASSYRGGEGTEAFF. For the CDR3, the DNA is TGTGCCAGCAGCTATCGCGGGGGCGAGGGAACTGAAGCTTTCTTT.

This clonotype was counted a few times. This sequence joins TRBV11-3 and TRBJ2-1; TRBD2 matches at 8 bases. Per germline, CDR1 SGHNT and CDR2 YENEEA. The CDR3 runs to 16 residues. Losses at the gene ends were 1 base for V and 0 bases for J; bases not matched to a gene: 2. The CDR3 nucleotides are TGTGCCAGCAGCTTAGCCGGGACTAGCTCCTACAATGAGCAGTTCTTC. Translation gives CASSLAGTSSYNEQFF.

V is TRBV5-1 and J is TRBJ2-3; 9 positions agree with TRBD1. The J segment lost 4 bases and the V segment lost 5 bases, leaving 5 bases of the junction unmatched. CDR1 and CDR2 (germline): SGHRS, YFSETQ. The CDR3 is 14 amino acids. CDR3 DNA sequence: TGCGCCAGCAGACACGGGACAGGGTCAGATACGCAGTATTTT. It translates to CASRHGTGSDTQYF.

This clonotype came up a few times. The chain uses TRBV24-1 and TRBJ2-2; possibly TRBD2 for D (6 bases). Trimming took off 10 bases at V and 4 bases at J, with 9 bases between the two ends. This CDR3 is built from 12 residues. Germline V lookup: CDR1 KGHDR, CDR2 SFDVKD. The CDR3 region is CATGGSTGELFF. The CDR3 nucleotides read TGTGCCACTGGGGGGAGCACCGGGGAGCTGTTTTTT.

CDR3 DNA sequence: TGTGCCAGCAGTCAACCCCAGGCACGGAACACCATATATTTT. It yields the protein CASSQPQARNTIYF. V and J are TRBV6-1 and TRBJ1-3; D unresolved. This CDR3 is built from 14 residues. CDR1 MNHNS and CDR2 SASEGT come from the germline V gene. The germline V and J ends were trimmed by 5 bases and 7 bases, with 15 bases remaining between them.

This clonotype was observed a handful of times. The chain carries TRBV9 and TRBJ2-2; D is unclear. The CDR3 length is 15 residues. V lost 0 bases and J lost 3, with 9 bases in between. Germline CDR1 and CDR2: SGDLS and YYNGEE. Here the CDR3 reads CASSVGGRHTGELFF. The CDR3 DNA follows: TGTGCCAGCAGCGTAGGGGGTAGACACACCGGGGAGCTGTTTTTT.

This clonotype came up a few times. The chain couples TRBV7-2 to TRBJ1-2, with D possibly being TRBD1 (5 bases). This CDR3 is built from 13 residues. Germline V gives CDR1 SGHTA, CDR2 FQGNSA. Between the trimmed V and J ends, which lost 7 bases and 8 bases, there was a span of 17 bases. CDR3 sequence (DNA): TGTGCCAGCACCCCCGACAGACCTCGGGGCTACACCTTC. Amino acid sequence: CASTPDRPRGYTF.

The chain joins TRBV20-1 to TRBJ2-1; the D gene is possibly TRBD2 (6 bases). The CDR3 spans 13 residues. Germline values: CDR1 DFQATT, CDR2 SNEGSKA (reference sequence). V was trimmed by 5 bases and J by 7 bases, leaving 15 bases between them. The CDR3 loop reads CSAHPGLGNEQFF. CDR3 bases: TGCAGTGCTCATCCGGGACTGGGGAATGAGCAGTTCTTC.

The CDR3 sequence is CSARGQGPSSSYNSPLHF. CDR3 in DNA: TGCAGTGCTAGAGGGCAGGGACCTTCCAGCTCCTATAATTCACCCCTCCACTTT. The chain couples TRBV20-1 to TRBJ1-6, with D perhaps TRBD1 (5 bases). Germline assignment: CDR1 DFQATT and CDR2 SNEGSKA (reference sequence). The CDR3 is 18 amino acids. V lost 1 base, J lost 0 bases, and 16 bases lay in between.

The CDR3 sequence: CAIRRTGETQYF. As DNA, the CDR3 is TGTGCCATCAGGAGGACGGGGGAGACCCAGTACTTC. This chain uses TRBV10-3 with TRBJ2-5; TRBD2 might be the D (5 bases). Germline lookup yields CDR1 ENHRY and CDR2 SYGVKD. This CDR3 is built from 12 residues. V lost 6 bases, J lost 5 bases, and 10 bases lay in between.

This sequence joins TRBV5-2 and TRBJ2-5; TRBD2, the D gene given by the table, was not confirmed from the DNA. TRBV5-2 corresponds to a pseudogene. This CDR3 is built from 13 residues. The CDR3 spells CASKTSGQETQYF. CDR3 in DNA: TGTGCCAGCAAAACTAGCGGGCAAGAGACCCAGTACTTC.

This clonotype showed up just a few times. The chain has TRBV19 and TRBJ1-5; a weak D match, TRBD1 (6 bases). The germline gives CDR1 LNHDA, CDR2 SQIVND (reference sequence). This CDR3 comprises 14 residues. Trimming took 11 bases from V and 2 from J, leaving 16 bases between them. CDR3 residues: CAPEGGQGNQPQHF. DNA for the CDR3: TGTGCCCCCGAGGGGGGACAAGGCAATCAGCCCCAGCATTTT.

A few counts support this clonotype. V is TRBV14 and J is TRBJ1-2; TRBD1 matches at 12 bases. Germline CDR1 SGHDN, CDR2 FVKESK. V lost 1 base to trimming and J lost 7 bases; unmatched junction nucleotides: 4. CDR3 length: 15 amino acids. The chain's CDR3 is CASSQAGQGASGYTF. Written as DNA, the CDR3 is TGTGCCAGCAGCCAAGCGGGACAGGGGGCAAGTGGCTACACCTTC.

In its sample, this clonotype was seen a few times. The chain employs TRBV19 and TRBJ1-6; no definite D call. In germline, CDR1 is LNHDA, CDR2 SQIVND (reference sequence). The CDR3 covers 14 residues. The V end lost 11 bases, the J end lost 0 bases, and 11 bases lay between the germline ends. CDR3 residues: CASGSSSYNSPLHF. CDR3 nucleotide sequence: TGTGCCTCCGGCTCGTCCTCCTATAATTCACCCCTCCACTTT.